The sequence of this T cell receptor (beta chain) was determined in a study of blood T cell repertoires in COVID-19. Across the whole study: Collection of acute and convalescent COVID-19 samples took place in the United States, Italy and Spain.

Data came from immunoSEQ multiplex PCR; TCRdb stores just in-frame clones and leaves some out. The table shows over 50,000 clones, with around 80% occurring only once. Self-reported history from a screening survey and questionnaire set each donor's cohort. This CDR3 region has 13 residues. Trimming took 10 bases from V and 4 from J, leaving 14 bases between them. The source is a woman in her thirties or forties with acute COVID-19. The rearrangement uses TRBV12-3 or TRBV12-4 and TRBJ1-3; a possible D gene is TRBD1 (5 bases). Sequencing was carried out using PBMCs or T cells enriched from blood (not recorded which). The CDR3 region is CATSGREGNTIYF. The DNA of the CDR3 is TGTGCCACCTCAGGCAGGGAAGGAAACACCATATATTTT.